This T cell receptor beta chain emerged from a study of shared clonotypes between healthy human individuals. The V end was cut by 2 bases, the J end by 3 bases, with 2 bases between. This CDR3 spans 11 amino acids. Germline V gene sequence: CDR1 WSHSY, CDR2 SAAADI. Clones were sequenced by immunoSEQ multiplex PCR, and TCRdb holds only the in-frame ones, with some missing. The table lists hundreds of thousands of clones, 77% of them singletons. The clonotype was recovered from a woman aged 40 to 50 in good health. Some clones in this sample may be carry-over from other donors' samples. The sequencing input was PBMCs. The chain uses TRBV10-2 and TRBJ2-7; D is unclear. In DNA form, the CDR3 reads TGCGCCAGCAGTGAGGTCTACGAGCAGTACTTC. This sequence encodes CASSEVYEQYF.